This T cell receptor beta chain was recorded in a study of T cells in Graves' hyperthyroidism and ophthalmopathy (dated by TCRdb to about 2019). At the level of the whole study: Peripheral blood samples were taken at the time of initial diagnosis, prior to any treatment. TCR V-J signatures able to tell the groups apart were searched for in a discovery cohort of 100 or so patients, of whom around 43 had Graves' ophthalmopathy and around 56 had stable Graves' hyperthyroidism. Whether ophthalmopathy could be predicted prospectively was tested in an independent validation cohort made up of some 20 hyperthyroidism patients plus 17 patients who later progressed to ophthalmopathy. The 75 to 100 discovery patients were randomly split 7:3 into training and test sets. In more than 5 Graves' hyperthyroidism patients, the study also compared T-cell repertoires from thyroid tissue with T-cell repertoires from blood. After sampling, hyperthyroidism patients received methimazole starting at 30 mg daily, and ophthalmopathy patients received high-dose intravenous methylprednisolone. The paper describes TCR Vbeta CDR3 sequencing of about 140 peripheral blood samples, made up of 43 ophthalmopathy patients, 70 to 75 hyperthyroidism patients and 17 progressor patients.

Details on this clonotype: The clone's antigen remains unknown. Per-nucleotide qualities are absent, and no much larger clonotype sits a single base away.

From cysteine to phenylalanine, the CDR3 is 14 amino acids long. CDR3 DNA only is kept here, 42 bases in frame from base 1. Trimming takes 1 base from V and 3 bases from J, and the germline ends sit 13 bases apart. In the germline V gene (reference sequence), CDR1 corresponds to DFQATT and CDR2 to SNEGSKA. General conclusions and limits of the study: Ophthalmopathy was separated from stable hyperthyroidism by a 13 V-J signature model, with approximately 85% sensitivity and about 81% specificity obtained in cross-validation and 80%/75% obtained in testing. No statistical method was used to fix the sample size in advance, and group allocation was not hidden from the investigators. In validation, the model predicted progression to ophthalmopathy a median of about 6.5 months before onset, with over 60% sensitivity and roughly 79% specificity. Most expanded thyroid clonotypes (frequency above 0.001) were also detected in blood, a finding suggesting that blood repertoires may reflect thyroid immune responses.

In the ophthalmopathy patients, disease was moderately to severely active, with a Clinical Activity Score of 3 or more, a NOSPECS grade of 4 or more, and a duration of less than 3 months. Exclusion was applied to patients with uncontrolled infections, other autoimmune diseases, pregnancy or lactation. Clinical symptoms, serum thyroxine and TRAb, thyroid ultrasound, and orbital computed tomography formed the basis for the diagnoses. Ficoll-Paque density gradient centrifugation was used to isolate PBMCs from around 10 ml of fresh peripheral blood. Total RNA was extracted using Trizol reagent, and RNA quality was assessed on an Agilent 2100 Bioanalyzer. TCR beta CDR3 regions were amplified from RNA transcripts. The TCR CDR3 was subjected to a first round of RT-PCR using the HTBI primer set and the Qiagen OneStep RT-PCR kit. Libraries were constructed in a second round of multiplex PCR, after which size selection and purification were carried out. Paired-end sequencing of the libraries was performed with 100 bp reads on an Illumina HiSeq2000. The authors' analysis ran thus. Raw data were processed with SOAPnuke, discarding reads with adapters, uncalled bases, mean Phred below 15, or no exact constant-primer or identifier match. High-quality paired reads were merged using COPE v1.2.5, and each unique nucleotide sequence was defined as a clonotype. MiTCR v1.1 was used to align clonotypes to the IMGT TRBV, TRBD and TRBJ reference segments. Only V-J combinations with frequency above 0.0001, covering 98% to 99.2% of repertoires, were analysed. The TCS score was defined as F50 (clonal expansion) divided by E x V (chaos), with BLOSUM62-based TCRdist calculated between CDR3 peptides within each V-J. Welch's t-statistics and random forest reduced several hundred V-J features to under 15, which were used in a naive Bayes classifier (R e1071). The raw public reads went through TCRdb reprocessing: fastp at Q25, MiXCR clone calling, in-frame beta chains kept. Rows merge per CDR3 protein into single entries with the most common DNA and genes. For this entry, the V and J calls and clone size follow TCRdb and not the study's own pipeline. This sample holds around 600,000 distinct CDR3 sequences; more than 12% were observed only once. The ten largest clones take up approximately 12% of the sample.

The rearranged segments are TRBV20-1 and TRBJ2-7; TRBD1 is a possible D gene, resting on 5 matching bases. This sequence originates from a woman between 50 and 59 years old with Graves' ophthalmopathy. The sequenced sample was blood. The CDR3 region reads CSARVGPVSYEQYF. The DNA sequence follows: TGCAGTGCTAGAGTGGGGCCCGTTAGCTACGAGCAGTACTTC.